This T cell receptor beta chain was captured by sequencing in a study of human T cells and chemical hapten exposure. MiXCR was run by TCRdb on the RACE reads, yielding one entry per CDR3 protein. The sample shows 300,000 to 400,000 distinct CDR3 sequences, more than 4.5% of them seen only once. CDR3 length: 16 amino acids. Germline V gives CDR1 SEHNR, CDR2 FQNEAQ (reference sequence). J gave up 2 bases and V 5 bases, and 9 bases lay outside the gene matches. As for time point: pre-sensitization, week 0. The treatment was: therapeutic diphenylcyclopropenone sensitization with weekly scalp DPC. A few counts support this clonotype.

The receptor's source is a woman between 45 and 60 years old with alopecia areata. Some clones in this sample may be carry-over from other donors' samples. Sample: whole blood, taken in connection with sensitization to the hapten diphenylcyclopropenone (DPC). This chain uses TRBV7-9 with TRBJ2-3; 8 bases are a match to TRBD2. The CDR3 loop reads CASSPGGSGATDTQYF. Written as DNA, the CDR3 is TGTGCCAGCAGCCCCGGAGGTAGCGGGGCCACAGATACGCAGTATTTT.